This TCR beta chain comes out of a study of CD8 T cells in Susac syndrome. Turning to the study itself: Susac syndrome patients were untreated, on corticosteroids with some adding intravenous immunoglobulin, or on intravenous immunoglobulin only. Study-wide results and caveats: It was acknowledged in the study that the number of individuals who were included in its TCR sequencing and HLA analysis was relatively small.

In its sample, this clonotype was seen once. Its antigen is as yet unknown. The RNA input was about 0.5 to 1 ug, and it was reverse transcribed with random hexamers. TCRdb re-called the immunoSEQ multiplex PCR reads through MiXCR, storing one row per CDR3 protein. This sample has 150,000 to 180,000 distinct CDR3 sequences, with approximately 95% found just once. Sequencing of TCR beta was undertaken in CD8+ and CD4+ T cells derived from blood. Germline V gene data show CDR1 as SQVTM and CDR2 as ANQGSEA. With 4 bases removed from V and 3 bases from J, the gap between germline ends came to 21 bases. The CDR3 spans 17 residues.

Sequencing was carried out using CD4+ T cells from PBMCs. This receptor was identified in a human donor with Susac syndrome. The chain combines TRBV29-1 with TRBJ2-2, with a tentative D call TRBD1 (6 bases). The CDR3 here is CSVAGSRGSIDTGELFF. DNA for the CDR3: TGCAGCGTTGCTGGCAGCAGGGGTTCTATAGACACCGGGGAGCTGTTTTTT.